The entry below describes one T cell receptor beta chain. These data originate in a study of cytomegalovirus exposure and HLA in healthy donors. The V and J ends lost 6 bases and 9 bases, in that order; junction bases with no gene match: 14. The CDR3 length is 15 residues. The germline CDR1 and CDR2 sequences are SGHTA and FQGNSA. This table comes from immunoSEQ multiplex PCR, and its TCRdb copy is limited to in-frame clones, with some not included. The sample has 150,000 to 200,000 clones, about 90% seen once. The sequenced material came from PBMCs. The chain has TRBV7-2 and TRBJ2-1; 7 bases align to TRBD1. This sequence was found in a woman aged 18-30 years in good health and CMV-seropositive. This CDR3 reads CASRPQNRGRSEQFF. The CDR3 DNA sequence: TGTGCCAGCAGACCCCAGAACAGGGGAAGAAGTGAGCAGTTCTTC.